Following are 31 T cell receptor beta chains from one sample sequenced in a study of T cell responses to AZD1222 COVID-19 vaccine. This table comes from immunoSEQ multiplex PCR, and its TCRdb copy is limited to in-frame clones, with some not included. The table includes about 110,000 clones, about 90% detected once. Sequencing used peripheral blood, obtained on day 0 of AZD1222 vaccination. These receptors were taken from an adult in good health.

The chain couples TRBV9 to TRBJ2-1; D is possibly TRBD2 (5 bases). Germline CDR1 and CDR2: SGDLS and YYNGEE. This CDR3 comprises 15 residues. V lost 3 bases to trimming and J lost 8 bases, with 18 bases between them. CDR3 sequence reads: CASSAGGGPAYEQFF. The CDR3 DNA follows: TGTGCCAGCAGCGCGGGCGGCGGGCCGGCCTATGAGCAGTTCTTC.

Points on this clone: Other DNA sequences from this sample encode an identical CDR3 as well. The chain combines TRBV28 with TRBJ1-2; 7 nucleotides agree with TRBD1. The V gene end was trimmed by 6 bases and the J gene end by 1 base; junction bases not matched to a gene: 2. CDR1 MDHEN and CDR2 SYDVKM come from the germline V gene. The CDR3 extends over 13 amino acids. The CDR3 is CASRRDSNYGYTF. The CDR3 DNA is TGTGCCAGCAGGCGGGACAGTAACTATGGCTACACCTTC.

This chain connects TRBV28 to TRBJ1-1, with D maybe TRBD1 (6 bases). The V gene lost 8 bases and the J gene lost 4 bases, with 11 bases spanning the gap. The CDR3 runs 12 residues. From germline, CDR1 is MDHEN and CDR2 SYDVKM. In DNA form, the CDR3 reads TGTGCCAGCCTAAGAGGGGGCACTGAAGCTTTCTTT. This encodes CASLRGGTEAFF. Using reference TRBV28 and TRBJ1-1 for the parts outside the CDR3, the full variable domain is DVKVTQSSRYLVKRTGEKVFLECVQDMDHENMFWYRQDPGLGLRLIYFSYDVKMKEKGDIPEGYSVSREKKERFSLILESASTNQTSMYLCASLRGGTEAFFGQGTRLTVV.

This chain uses TRBV28 with TRBJ1-2; possibly TRBD1 for D (6 bases). Germline CDR1 MDHEN, CDR2 SYDVKM. CDR3 length equals 15 residues. V lost 2 bases and J lost 2, with 12 bases in between. The CDR3 DNA reads as TGTGCCAGCAGTTTACCCACAACAGGGAACTATGGCTACACCTTC. This codes for CASSLPTTGNYGYTF.

This rearrangement joins TRBV6-2 or TRBV6-3 to TRBJ1-1; D remains ambiguous. The germline V gene encodes CDR1 MNHEY and CDR2 SVGEGT. The CDR3 extends over 13 amino acids. The V end lost 0 bases, the J end lost 5 bases, and 7 bases lay between the germline ends. The CDR3 bases are TGTGCCAGCAGTTACTCTAGGGCTACTGAAGCTTTCTTT. Translating it yields CASSYSRATEAFF.

This chain connects TRBV5-1 to TRBJ2-7, with D perhaps matching TRBD2 (6 bases). V lost 5 bases to trimming and J lost 3 bases, with 12 bases between them. Germline V gives CDR1 SGHRS, CDR2 YFSETQ. The CDR3 is 13 amino acids. The DNA for the CDR3 is TGCGCCAGCAGACGGGGAGGAGTCTACGAGCAGTACTTC. Translating it yields CASRRGGVYEQYF.

In this sample, this clone turned up a few times. The chain has TRBV5-4 and TRBJ1-2; 8 nucleotides agree with TRBD1. V shed 4 bases, J shed 3 bases, and the junction held 5 bases outside the gene matches. Per the germline V gene, CDR1 is SGHNT and CDR2 is YYREEE (reference sequence). This CDR3 is built from 14 residues. The CDR3: CASSVDRDYYGYTF. In DNA form, the CDR3 reads TGTGCCAGCAGCGTGGACAGGGATTACTATGGCTACACCTTC.

V and J are TRBV7-2 and TRBJ1-3, with D uncertain. The CDR3 runs 15 residues. CDR1 SGHTA and CDR2 FQGNSA come from the germline V gene. The V end was cut by 5 bases, the J end by 0 bases, with 11 bases between. CDR3: CASSLHPLSGNTIYF. The CDR3 DNA reads as TGTGCCAGCAGCCTTCATCCGCTCTCTGGAAACACCATATATTTT.

The CDR3 loop is CASSVGQDSSYNEQFF. The CDR3 DNA reads TGCGCCAGCAGCGTTGGACAGGATAGCTCCTACAATGAGCAGTTCTTC. The V gene is TRBV5-1, the J gene TRBJ2-1; TRBD1 matches at 7 bases. With 4 bases clipped from V and 0 bases from J, the junction kept 7 bases outside the gene matches. CDR3 size: 16 residues. In germline, CDR1 is SGHRS, CDR2 YFSETQ. Based on the CDR3 plus reference TRBV5-1 and TRBJ2-1, the full variable domain is KAGVTQTPRYLIKTRGQQVTLSCSPISGHRSVSWYQQTPGQGLQFLFEYFSETQRNKGNFPGRFSGRQFSNSRSEMNVSTLELGDSALYLCASSVGQDSSYNEQFFGPGTRLTVL.

The rearrangement links TRBV4-3 to TRBJ2-1; 9 positions match TRBD1. Germline-derived CDR1 and CDR2 are LGHNA and YSLEER. CDR3 length: 16 residues. J lost 2 bases, V lost 4 bases, and 6 bases had no gene match. CDR3 bases: TGCGCCAGCAGCCTCCACAGGGGGCTAACCTACAATGAGCAGTTCTTC. Translated, it gives CASSLHRGLTYNEQFF.

The V gene is TRBV7-3, the J gene TRBJ2-2; the D gene is possibly TRBD1 (5 bases). The CDR3 length is 15 residues. Germline V gene data show CDR1 as SGHTA and CDR2 as FQGTGA. Trimming removed 5 bases at V and 0 bases at J, with 10 bases between. CDR3 loop: CASSPPTANTGELFF. The CDR3 nucleotides are TGTGCCAGCAGCCCCCCGACAGCGAACACCGGGGAGCTGTTTTTT.

This sequence joins TRBV9 and TRBJ2-7, with 9 bases lining up with TRBD2. The CDR3 totals 14 residues. The germline CDR1 and CDR2 sequences are SGDLS and YYNGEE. V was clipped by 5 bases and J by 7 bases; unmatched bases: 10. CDR3 DNA sequence: TGTGCCAGCAGTCCTATAGCGGGAGATCGAGAGCAGTACTTC. Translating it yields CASSPIAGDREQYF.

The chain uses TRBV5-1 and TRBJ2-7; D gene unclear. Germline V CDR1 and CDR2: SGHRS, YFSETQ. This CDR3 contains 14 residues. The V end lost 3 bases, the J end lost 1 base, and 11 bases lay between the germline ends. CDR3 region: CASSSLSESYEQYF. The CDR3 nucleotides are TGCGCCAGCAGCTCGCTCTCTGAATCCTACGAGCAGTACTTC.

The chain has TRBV11-2 and TRBJ2-5; D is ambiguous. There are 16 residues in the CDR3. V was shortened by 0 bases and J by 5 bases, with 16 bases between the two germline ends. Looked up from germline, CDR1 is SGHAT and CDR2 is FQNNGV. CDR3 coding DNA: TGTGCCAGCAGCTTAGATCGGGCGGTTCAAGGGGAGACCCAGTACTTC. Its protein is CASSLDRAVQGETQYF.

The chain has TRBV5-6 and TRBJ2-7; D is perhaps TRBD1 (6 bases). The CDR3 is 11 amino acids. Germline V gives CDR1 SGHDT, CDR2 YYEEEE. V lost 4 bases, J lost 12 bases, and 14 bases lay in between. CDR3 region: CASSRTERLYF. CDR3 coding DNA: TGTGCCAGCAGCAGGACAGAAAGGCTGTACTTC.

The count of this clone is one. The chain employs TRBV28 and TRBJ1-3, with D hard to call. Trimming took 8 bases from V and 4 from J, leaving 12 bases between them. Germline CDR1 MDHEN, CDR2 SYDVKM. CDR3 length: 13 amino acids. The CDR3 sequence is CASVHGGGNTIYF. The CDR3 DNA reads as TGTGCCAGCGTACACGGCGGGGGAAACACCATATATTTT.

The V and J genes are TRBV19 and TRBJ2-1, with TRBD2 matching over 9 bases. This CDR3 is 14 amino acids long. Germline trimming cut 10 bases from V and 0 bases from J; bases unmatched to any gene: 4. Germline V gene lookup returns CDR1 LNHDA and CDR2 SQIVND (reference sequence). The CDR3 nucleotides read TGTGCCACCAATAGCGGGAGCTCCTACAATGAGCAGTTCTTC. This translates into CATNSGSSYNEQFF.

The chain recombines TRBV30 with TRBJ1-3, with D perhaps matching TRBD1 (5 bases). V was pared by 5 bases and J by 2 bases, with 22 bases between. The CDR3 spans 17 residues. Germline lookup yields CDR1 GTSNPN and CDR2 SVGIG (reference sequence). The CDR3 DNA reads as TGTGCCTGGTCAAAGGTGGACATCCTAGGCCCTGGAAACACCATATATTTT. Translating gives CAWSKVDILGPGNTIYF.

This clone was counted between two and nine times. The gene calls are TRBV27 and TRBJ2-7, with D uncertain. The V end was cut by 6 bases, the J end by 2 bases, with 17 bases between. Per the germline V gene, CDR1 is MNHEY and CDR2 is SMNVEV (reference sequence). The CDR3 loop spans 15 amino acids. DNA for the CDR3: TGTGCCAGCAGCCTAGGTCGGTTCCCCACCTACGAGCAGTACTTC. Protein sequence: CASSLGRFPTYEQYF.

This clone was found a few times. The chain is built from TRBV7-9 and TRBJ1-2; 11 bases are a match to TRBD1. The CDR3 is made up of 14 amino acids. Germline CDR1 is SEHNR and CDR2 is FQNEAQ (reference sequence). Unmatched junction bases numbered 2, after V lost 5 bases and J lost 3 bases. CDR3 in DNA: TGTGCCAGCAGCACGGGACAGGGGGACTATGGCTACACCTTC. Amino acids: CASSTGQGDYGYTF.

This sequence joins TRBV5-1 and TRBJ2-2; D is ambiguous. Germline CDR1 and CDR2: SGHRS and YFSETQ. The V end lost 8 bases, the J end lost 2 bases, and 13 bases lay between the germline ends. The CDR3 is 14 residues long. The CDR3: CASRLGHNTGELFF. CDR3 sequence (DNA): TGCGCCAGTAGGCTGGGCCATAACACCGGGGAGCTGTTTTTT.

V and J are TRBV4-3 and TRBJ1-1, with TRBD1 identical over 7 bases. V shed 1 base, J shed 5 bases, and the junction held 7 bases outside the gene matches. From germline, CDR1 is LGHNA and CDR2 YSLEER. The CDR3 is made up of 15 amino acids. The CDR3 bases are TGCGCCAGCAGCCAAGGACAGGGTAGAGTAACTGAAGCTTTCTTT. Its protein is CASSQGQGRVTEAFF.

CDR3 loop: CASSQDVRAGQETQYF. Written as DNA, the CDR3 is TGCGCCAGCAGCCAAGATGTGCGGGCTGGGCAAGAGACCCAGTACTTC. The gene calls are TRBV4-3 and TRBJ2-5, with D possibly being TRBD2 (5 bases). The CDR3 has 16 amino acids. Per the germline V gene, CDR1 is LGHNA and CDR2 is YSLEER. Trimming removed 0 bases from V and 2 bases from J, with 13 bases in between.

V usage is TRBV27 and J usage is TRBJ2-3; D remains unclear. The CDR3 length is 11 residues. Looked up from germline, CDR1 is MNHEY and CDR2 is SMNVEV (reference sequence). Trimming pared 5 bases from V and 6 bases from J, leaving 6 bases between. The CDR3 DNA reads as TGTGCCAGCAGTCAAATGGATACGCAGTATTTT. This codes for CASSQMDTQYF.

The chain links TRBV19 to TRBJ2-2; D possibly matches TRBD1 or TRBD2 (6 bases each). V lost 2 bases to trimming and J lost 4 bases, with 11 bases between them. Germline loops: CDR1 LNHDA, CDR2 SQIVND (reference sequence). The CDR3 is made up of 15 amino acids. The CDR3: CASSISGARTGELFF. CDR3 in DNA: TGTGCCAGTAGTATATCGGGGGCGCGCACCGGGGAGCTGTTTTTT. The complete variable domain, with remaining parts taken from reference TRBV19 and TRBJ2-2, reads DGGITQSPKYLFRKEGQNVTLSCEQNLNHDAMYWYRQDPGQGLRLIYYSQIVNDFQKGDIAEGYSVSREKKESFPLTVTSAQKNPTAFYLCASSISGARTGELFFGEGSRLTVL.

This chain links TRBV3-1 (or the pseudogene TRBV3-2) with TRBJ1-4; TRBD1 matches at 7 bases. Germline V CDR1 and CDR2: LGHDT, YNNKEL (reference sequence). The length of the CDR3 is 16 residues. With 3 bases clipped from V and 7 bases from J, the junction kept 11 bases outside the gene matches. CDR3 DNA sequence: TGTGCCAGCAGCCACGCTCGACAGGGCTTTAGTGAAAAACTGTTTTTT. Its translation: CASSHARQGFSEKLFF.

J is TRBJ1-3 and V is TRBV5-1, with D tentatively TRBD1 (5 bases). The CDR3 totals 14 residues. Germline CDR1 and CDR2: SGHRS and YFSETQ. V lost 4 bases and J 7 bases, leaving 15 bases between the germline ends. The CDR3 sequence: CASSHNGRGNTIYF. The CDR3 DNA is TGCGCCAGCAGCCACAACGGACGGGGGAACACCATATATTTT.

V is TRBV2 and J is TRBJ1-5; D remains unclear. This CDR3 is built from 13 residues. With 9 bases removed from V and 0 bases from J, the gap between germline ends came to 9 bases. Germline V CDR1 and CDR2: SNHLY, FYNNEI. CDR3 DNA sequence: TGTGCCAGTCGAACTTATAGCAATCAGCCCCAGCATTTT. Translating gives CASRTYSNQPQHF.

The chain carries TRBV5-1 and TRBJ2-5, with 10 bases matching TRBD2. Germline CDR1 SGHRS, CDR2 YFSETQ. V was pared by 1 base and J by 5 bases, with 8 bases of the junction left unmatched. The CDR3 consists of 16 residues. The CDR3 DNA is TGCGCCAGCAGCTTGCCCCTAGCGGGAGTAGGTGAGACCCAGTACTTC. Its protein is CASSLPLAGVGETQYF.

The rearrangement joins TRBV6-5 to TRBJ1-3; maybe TRBD1 (6 bases). The CDR3 runs to 15 residues. The V gene's germline CDR1 is MNHEY and CDR2 SVGAGI. Trimming shortened V by 6 bases and J by 4 bases, and 16 bases separated the two germline ends. In DNA form, the CDR3 reads TGTGCCAGCAGATCCGACAGGTACCTCGGAAACACCATATATTTT. This sequence encodes CASRSDRYLGNTIYF.

CDR3 bases: TGTGCCAGCAGTGAATTGAGGGTAGCTTCGAAGAACTACGAGCAGTACTTC. Its protein product is CASSELRVASKNYEQYF. The chain carries TRBV2 and TRBJ2-7, with a weak D call TRBD2 (5 bases). CDR1 SNHLY and CDR2 FYNNEI come from the germline V gene. CDR3 length equals 17 residues. Trimming cost V 2 bases and J 3 bases, with 20 bases left between them.